This TCR beta chain derives from a study of T-cell reconstitution after alpha-beta-depleted transplantation in children. This clonotype was found many times. Unique molecular identifiers were built into the TCRbeta library. In TCRdb, the PCR reads were re-called with MiXCR into one record per CDR3 protein. The sample lists approximately 240,000 distinct CDR3 sequences; about 9.6% were seen once. The CDR3 is 14 residues long. CDR1 SGDLS and CDR2 YYNGEE come from the germline V gene. Between the trimmed V and J ends, which lost 2 bases and 0 bases, there was a span of 7 bases. V usage is TRBV9 and J usage is TRBJ2-3, with D unresolved. Material: PBMCs from the stem cell graft donor, obtained from the stem cell graft. This sequence was found in a human donor who donated a stem cell graft to a child with SCID. The CDR3 protein is CASSVSKSTDTQYF. Here the CDR3 DNA reads TGTGCCAGCAGCGTGTCAAAAAGCACAGATACGCAGTATTTT. The complete variable domain, with remaining parts taken from reference TRBV9 and TRBJ2-3, reads DSGVTQTPKHLITATGQRVTLRCSPRSGDLSVYWYQQSLDQGLQFLIQYYNGEERAKGNILERFSAQQFPDLHSELNLSSLELGDSALYFCASSVSKSTDTQYFGPGTRLTVL.